This section outlines one T cell receptor (beta chain) sequence together with its context. Its target is not known. The data stem from a study of cytomegalovirus exposure and HLA in healthy donors. Study details: Roughly four fifths of a few hundred genotyped donors fell in the Caucasian-associated ancestry cluster. Study outcomes and limitations: TCR beta V segments were, for the most part, productive about 90% or about 30% of the time in an earlier analysis. Solely CMV serostatus was available to characterize immune exposure. Reports state that TCR beta sequences accurately predicted most subjects' HLA-A and HLA-B alleles.

The PCR made use of 60 Vbeta and 13 Jbeta primers. Profiling relied on immunoSEQ multiplex PCR, and the TCRdb table lists in-frame clones only, not all of them. The table records about 98,000 clones, over 75% of them present only once. V shed 0 bases, J shed 5 bases, and the junction held 10 bases outside the gene matches. Germline V CDR1 and CDR2: SGDLS, YYNGEE. The CDR3 has 17 residues. The sequenced material came from PBMCs. V and J are TRBV9 and TRBJ2-1, with 8 bases aligning to TRBD2. This TCR was sampled from a female donor in good health and CMV-seropositive. This chain's CDR3 is CASSVVRSGGPNNEQFF. Written as DNA, the CDR3 is TGTGCCAGCAGCGTAGTTCGTTCGGGAGGGCCGAACAATGAGCAGTTCTTC. The whole variable domain, remainder taken from reference TRBV9 and TRBJ2-1, is DSGVTQTPKHLITATGQRVTLRCSPRSGDLSVYWYQQSLDQGLQFLIQYYNGEERAKGNILERFSAQQFPDLHSELNLSSLELGDSALYFCASSVVRSGGPNNEQFFGPGTRLTVL.